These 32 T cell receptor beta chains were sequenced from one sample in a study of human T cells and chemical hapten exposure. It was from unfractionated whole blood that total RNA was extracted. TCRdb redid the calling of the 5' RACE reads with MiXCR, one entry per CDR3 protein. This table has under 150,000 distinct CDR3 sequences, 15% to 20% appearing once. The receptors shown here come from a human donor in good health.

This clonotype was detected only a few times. The DNA of the CDR3 is TGTGCCAGCAGGTTCAGGGGGCGTGTAAACGAGCAGTACTTC. This codes for CASRFRGRVNEQYF. The chain uses TRBV7-8 and TRBJ2-7, with 8 bases identical to TRBD1. This CDR3 spans 14 amino acids. The V gene's germline CDR1 is SGHVS and CDR2 FQNEAQ. V shed 6 bases and J 5 bases; nucleotides not matched to a gene: 9.

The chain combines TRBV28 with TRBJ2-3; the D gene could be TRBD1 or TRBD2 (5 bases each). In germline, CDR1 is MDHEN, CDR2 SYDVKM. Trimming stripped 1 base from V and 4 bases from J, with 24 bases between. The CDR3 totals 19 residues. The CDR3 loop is CASSLFILGPSGTSDTQYF. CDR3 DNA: TGTGCCAGCAGTTTATTTATCCTGGGGCCTTCCGGGACGTCAGATACGCAGTATTTT.

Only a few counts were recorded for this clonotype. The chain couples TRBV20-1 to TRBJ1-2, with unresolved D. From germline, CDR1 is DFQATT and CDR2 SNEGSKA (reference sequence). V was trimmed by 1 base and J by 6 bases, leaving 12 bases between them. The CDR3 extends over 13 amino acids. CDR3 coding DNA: TGCAGTGCTAGAGTACCAGGTGTCGATGGCTACACCTTC. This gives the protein CSARVPGVDGYTF.

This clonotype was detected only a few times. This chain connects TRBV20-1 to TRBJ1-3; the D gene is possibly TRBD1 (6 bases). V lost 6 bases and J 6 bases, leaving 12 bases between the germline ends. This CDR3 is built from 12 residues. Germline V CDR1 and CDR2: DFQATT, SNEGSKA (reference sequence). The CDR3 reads CSARDTLNTIYF. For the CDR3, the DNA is TGCAGTGCGCGGGACACCTTAAACACCATATATTTT.

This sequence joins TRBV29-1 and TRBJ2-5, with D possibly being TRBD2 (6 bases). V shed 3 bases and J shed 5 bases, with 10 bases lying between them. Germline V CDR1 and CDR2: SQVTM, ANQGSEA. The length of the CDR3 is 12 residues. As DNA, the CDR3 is TGCAGCGTTGATTTGACTAGTGAGACCCAGTACTTC. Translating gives CSVDLTSETQYF.

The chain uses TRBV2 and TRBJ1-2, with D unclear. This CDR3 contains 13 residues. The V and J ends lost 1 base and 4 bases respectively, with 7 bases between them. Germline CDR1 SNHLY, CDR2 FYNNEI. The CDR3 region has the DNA TGTGCCAGCAGTGAAGAAGGACGCTATGGCTACACCTTC. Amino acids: CASSEEGRYGYTF.

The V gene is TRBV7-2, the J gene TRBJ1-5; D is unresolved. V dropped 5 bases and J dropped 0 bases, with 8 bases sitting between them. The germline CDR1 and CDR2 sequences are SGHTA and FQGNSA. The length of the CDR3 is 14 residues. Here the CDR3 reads CASSRPLSNQPQHF. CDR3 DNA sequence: TGTGCCAGCAGCCGACCTCTTAGCAATCAGCCCCAGCATTTT.

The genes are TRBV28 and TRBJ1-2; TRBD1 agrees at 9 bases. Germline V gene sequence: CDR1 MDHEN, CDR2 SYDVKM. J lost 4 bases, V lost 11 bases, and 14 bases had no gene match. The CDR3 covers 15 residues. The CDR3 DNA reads TGTGCCCCACAGCTCGTAGGGACAGGGACCTATGGCTACACCTTC. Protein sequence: CAPQLVGTGTYGYTF.

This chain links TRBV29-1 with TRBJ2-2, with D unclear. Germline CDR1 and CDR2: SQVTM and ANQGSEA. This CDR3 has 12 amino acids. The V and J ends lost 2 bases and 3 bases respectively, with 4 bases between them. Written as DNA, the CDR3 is TGCAGCGTTGAAAGCGACACCGGGGAGCTGTTTTTT. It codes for CSVESDTGELFF.

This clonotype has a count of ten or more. The chain's CDR3 is CASPEEGSNTEAFF. The CDR3 nucleotides read TGTGCCAGCCCCGAGGAGGGGTCGAACACTGAAGCTTTCTTT. The chain employs TRBV28 and TRBJ1-1; a possible D gene is TRBD1 (5 bases). The CDR3 has 14 amino acids. V shed 8 bases and J shed 1 base, with 14 bases lying between them. The germline V gene encodes CDR1 MDHEN and CDR2 SYDVKM.

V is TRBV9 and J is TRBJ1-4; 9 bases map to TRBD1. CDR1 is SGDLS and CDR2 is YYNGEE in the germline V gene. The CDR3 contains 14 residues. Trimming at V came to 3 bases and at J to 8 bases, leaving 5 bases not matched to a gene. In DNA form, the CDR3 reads TGTGCCAGCAGCGCCGGGACAGGGCCCGAAAAACTGTTTTTT. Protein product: CASSAGTGPEKLFF.

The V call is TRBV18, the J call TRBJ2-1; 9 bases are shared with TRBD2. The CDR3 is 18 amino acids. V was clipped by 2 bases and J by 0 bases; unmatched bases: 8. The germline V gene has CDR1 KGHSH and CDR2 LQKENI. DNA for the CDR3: TGTGCCAGCTCACCAAAGCGGGAGGCTCCCAACTCCTACAATGAGCAGTTCTTC. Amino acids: CASSPKREAPNSYNEQFF.

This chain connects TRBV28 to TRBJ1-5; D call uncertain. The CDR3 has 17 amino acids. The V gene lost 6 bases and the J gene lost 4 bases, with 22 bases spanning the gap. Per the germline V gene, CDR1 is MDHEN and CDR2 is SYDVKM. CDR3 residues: CASSPIFVTGVNQPQHF. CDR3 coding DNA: TGTGCCAGCAGCCCGATATTCGTGACGGGTGTTAATCAGCCCCAGCATTTT.

DNA of the CDR3: TGTGCCAGCACCGTATTGGAAGGGGGAGGCGGCTACACCTTC. Translation: CASTVLEGGGGYTF. This chain links TRBV2 with TRBJ1-2; a possible D gene is TRBD1 (6 bases). Trimming took 7 bases from V and 8 from J, leaving 20 bases between them. The CDR3 loop spans 14 amino acids. Germline V CDR1 and CDR2: SNHLY, FYNNEI. The variable domain in full, completed from reference TRBV2 and TRBJ1-2, reads EPEVTQTPSHQVTQMGQEVILRCVPISNHLYFYWYRQILGQKVEFLVSFYNNEISEKSEIFDDQFSVERPDGSNFTLKIRSTKLEDSAMYFCASTVLEGGGGYTFGSGTRLTVV.

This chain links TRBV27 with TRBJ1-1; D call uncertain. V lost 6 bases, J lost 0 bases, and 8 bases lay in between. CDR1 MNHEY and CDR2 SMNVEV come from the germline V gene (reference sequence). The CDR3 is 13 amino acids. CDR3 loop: CASSLLMNTEAFF. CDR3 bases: TGTGCCAGCAGCCTATTAATGAACACTGAAGCTTTCTTT.

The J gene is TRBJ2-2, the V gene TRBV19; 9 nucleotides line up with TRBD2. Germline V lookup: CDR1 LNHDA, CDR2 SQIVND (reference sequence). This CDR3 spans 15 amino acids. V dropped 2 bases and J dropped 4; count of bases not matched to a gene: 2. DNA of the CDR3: TGTGCCAGTAGTATACTAGCGGGACCCACCGGGGAGCTGTTTTTT. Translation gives CASSILAGPTGELFF.

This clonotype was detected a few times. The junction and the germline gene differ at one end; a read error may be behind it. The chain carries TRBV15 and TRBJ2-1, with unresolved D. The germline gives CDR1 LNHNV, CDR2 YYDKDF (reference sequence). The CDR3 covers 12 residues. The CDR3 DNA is TGTGCCAGCAGCAGTTGGTACAATGAGCAGTTCTTC. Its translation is CASSSWYNEQFF.

The CDR3 coding sequence is TGCAGTGCCGGACTAGCGGGAGTGGGTGAGCAGTACTTC. Its translation is CSAGLAGVGEQYF. The chain carries TRBV20-1 and TRBJ2-7; 13 bases match TRBD2. V dropped 6 bases and J dropped 7; count of bases not matched to a gene: 6. The V gene's germline CDR1 is DFQATT and CDR2 SNEGSKA (reference sequence). CDR3 length: 13 residues.

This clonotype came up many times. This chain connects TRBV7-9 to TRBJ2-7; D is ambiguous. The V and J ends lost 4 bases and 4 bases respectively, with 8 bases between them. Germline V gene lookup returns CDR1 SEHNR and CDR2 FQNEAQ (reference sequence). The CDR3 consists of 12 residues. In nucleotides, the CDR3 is TGTGCCAGCAGCTCCGACGAGTACGAGCAGTACTTC. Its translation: CASSSDEYEQYF. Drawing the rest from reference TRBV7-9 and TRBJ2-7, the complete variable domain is DTGVSQNPRHKITKRGQNVTFRCDPISEHNRLYWYRQTLGQGPEFLTYFQNEAQLEKSRLLSDRFSAERPKGSFSTLEIQRTEQGDSAMYLCASSSDEYEQYFGPGTRLTVT.

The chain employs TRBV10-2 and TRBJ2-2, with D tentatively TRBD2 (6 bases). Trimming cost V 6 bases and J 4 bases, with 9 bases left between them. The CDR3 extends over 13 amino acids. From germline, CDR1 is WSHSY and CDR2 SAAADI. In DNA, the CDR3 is TGCGCCAGCAGAAACGGGGGCACCGGGGAGCTGTTTTTT. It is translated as CASRNGGTGELFF.

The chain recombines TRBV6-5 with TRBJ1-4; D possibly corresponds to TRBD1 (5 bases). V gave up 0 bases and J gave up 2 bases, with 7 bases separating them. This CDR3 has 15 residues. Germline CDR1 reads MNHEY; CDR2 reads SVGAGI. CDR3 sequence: CASSYSRGTNEKLFF. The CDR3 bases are TGTGCCAGCAGTTACTCACGGGGGACTAATGAAAAACTGTTTTTT.

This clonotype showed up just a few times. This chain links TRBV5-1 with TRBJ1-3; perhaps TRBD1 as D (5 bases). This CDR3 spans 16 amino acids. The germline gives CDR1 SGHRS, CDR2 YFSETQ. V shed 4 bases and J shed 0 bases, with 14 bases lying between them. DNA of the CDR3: TGCGCCAGCAGCCCCGAGGGACGTAGCTCTGGAAACACCATATATTTT. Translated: CASSPEGRSSGNTIYF.

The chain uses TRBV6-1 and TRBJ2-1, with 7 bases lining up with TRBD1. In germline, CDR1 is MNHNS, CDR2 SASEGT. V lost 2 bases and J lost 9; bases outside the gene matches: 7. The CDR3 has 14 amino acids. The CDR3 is CASSEQGDLSEQFF. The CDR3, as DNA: TGTGCCAGCAGTGAACAGGGGGATCTGAGTGAGCAGTTCTTC.

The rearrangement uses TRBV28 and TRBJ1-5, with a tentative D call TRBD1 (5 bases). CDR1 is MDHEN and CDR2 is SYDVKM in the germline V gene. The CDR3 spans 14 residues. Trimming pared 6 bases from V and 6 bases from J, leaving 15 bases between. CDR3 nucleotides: TGTGCCAGCAGAACGGGACCGCGGCTTCAGCCCCAGCATTTT. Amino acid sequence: CASRTGPRLQPQHF. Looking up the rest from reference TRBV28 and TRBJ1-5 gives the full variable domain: DVKVTQSSRYLVKRTGEKVFLECVQDMDHENMFWYRQDPGLGLRLIYFSYDVKMKEKGDIPEGYSVSREKKERFSLILESASTNQTSMYLCASRTGPRLQPQHFGDGTRLSIL.

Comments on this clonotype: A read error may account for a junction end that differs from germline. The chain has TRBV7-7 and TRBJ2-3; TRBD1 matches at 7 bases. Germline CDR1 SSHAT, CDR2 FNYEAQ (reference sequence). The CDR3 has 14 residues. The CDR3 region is CASSPGQSTDTQYF. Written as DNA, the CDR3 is TGTGCTAGCAGCCCGGGACAGAGCACAGATACGCAGTATTTT.

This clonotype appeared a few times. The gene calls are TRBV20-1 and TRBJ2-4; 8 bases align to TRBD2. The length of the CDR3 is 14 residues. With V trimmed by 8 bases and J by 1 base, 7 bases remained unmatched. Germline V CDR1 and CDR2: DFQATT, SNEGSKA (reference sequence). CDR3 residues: CSPGGGGAKNIQYF. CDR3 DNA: TGCAGTCCTGGAGGCGGGGGGGCCAAAAACATTCAGTACTTC.

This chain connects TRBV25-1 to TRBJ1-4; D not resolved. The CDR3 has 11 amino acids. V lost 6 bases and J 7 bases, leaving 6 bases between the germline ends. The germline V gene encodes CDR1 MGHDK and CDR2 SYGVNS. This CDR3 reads CASRVGEKLFF. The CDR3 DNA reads TGTGCCAGCAGAGTCGGTGAAAAACTGTTTTTT.

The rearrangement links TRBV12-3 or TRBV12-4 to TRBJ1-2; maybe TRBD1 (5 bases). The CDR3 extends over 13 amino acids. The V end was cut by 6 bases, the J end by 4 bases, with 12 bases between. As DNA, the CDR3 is TGTGCCAGCAGCCCAGGGCTGAGCTATGGCTACACCTTC. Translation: CASSPGLSYGYTF.

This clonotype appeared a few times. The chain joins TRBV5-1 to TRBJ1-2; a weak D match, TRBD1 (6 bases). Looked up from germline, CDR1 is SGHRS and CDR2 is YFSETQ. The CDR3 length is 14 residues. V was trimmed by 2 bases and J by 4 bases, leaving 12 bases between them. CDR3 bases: TGCGCCAGCAGCTTCCCGGACAGCCTCTATGGCTACACCTTC. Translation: CASSFPDSLYGYTF. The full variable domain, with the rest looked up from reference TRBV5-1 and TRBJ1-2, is KAGVTQTPRYLIKTRGQQVTLSCSPISGHRSVSWYQQTPGQGLQFLFEYFSETQRNKGNFPGRFSGRQFSNSRSEMNVSTLELGDSALYLCASSFPDSLYGYTFGSGTRLTVV.

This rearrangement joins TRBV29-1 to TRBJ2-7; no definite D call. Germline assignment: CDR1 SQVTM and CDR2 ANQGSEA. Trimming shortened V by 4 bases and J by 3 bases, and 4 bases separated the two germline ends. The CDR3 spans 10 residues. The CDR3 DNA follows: TGCAGCGTTGGAGACTACGAGCAGTACTTC. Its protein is CSVGDYEQYF.

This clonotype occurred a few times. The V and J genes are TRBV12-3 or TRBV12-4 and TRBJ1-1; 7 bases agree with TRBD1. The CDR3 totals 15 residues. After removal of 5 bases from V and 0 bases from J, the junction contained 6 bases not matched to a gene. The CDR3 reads CASSALQGLNTEAFF. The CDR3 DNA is TGTGCCAGCAGTGCCCTACAGGGGTTGAACACTGAAGCTTTCTTT.

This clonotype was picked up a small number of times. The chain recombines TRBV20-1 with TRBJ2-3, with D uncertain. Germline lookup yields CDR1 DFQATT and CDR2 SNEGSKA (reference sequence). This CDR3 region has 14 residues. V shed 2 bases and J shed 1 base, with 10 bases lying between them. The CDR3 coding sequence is TGCAGTGCTAGATCCCAGCAGCGCACAGATACGCAGTATTTT. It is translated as CSARSQQRTDTQYF.